A selection of T cell receptor beta chains follows, all from one sample in a study of OX40 agonist ivuxolimab in advanced cancers. This table comes from immunoSEQ multiplex PCR, and its TCRdb copy is limited to in-frame clones, with some not included. The table has 60,000 to 75,000 clones, approximately 91% seen once. The source was CD4+ or CD8+ T cells sorted from blood, collected in a trial of the OX40 agonist ivuxolimab. The receptors here all came from an adult with an advanced solid tumor such as melanoma, head and neck, liver or kidney cancer. The CDR3 runs from the conserved cysteine through the conserved F or W.

V gene | CDR3 protein
TRBV27 | CASSPLGRNNQPQHF
TRBV10-2 | CASSGGQGYEQYF
TRBV27 | CASSLLAGEQFF
TRBV28 | CASSTGSEAFF
TRBV27 | CASGRPMGTATFNYGYTF
TRBV27 | CASISVNTEAFF
TRBV5-1 | CASSHSQGTNEKLFF
TRBV11-2 | CASAGIPLNSPLHF
TRBV2 | CASTAGGADTQYF
TRBV19 | CASSLATTDTQYF
TRBV29-1 | CSVLEGTGAGELFF
TRBV19 | CASSMGTSTDTQYF
TRBV21-1 | CASSTPPGQGAYEQYF
TRBV6-6 | CASSRQVGPGELFF
TRBV5-4 | CASSPFSGRAGVNIQYF
TRBV15 | CATSRSKGGTYNSPLHF
TRBV15 | CATSRDRGLGQPQHF
TRBV19 | CASSMASGPYNEQFF
TRBV6-6 | CASRGQGFSGNTIYF
TRBV29-1 | CSVVLGTGITYEQYF
TRBV28 | CASSLLGSNEQFF
TRBV9 | CASSATGGTEQFF
TRBV15 | CATSPGVGTEAFF
TRBV5-4 | CASSLSGANVLTF
TRBV7-8 | CASTGVNTGELFF
TRBV7-3 | CASSPYRGSYGYTF